The present entry profiles one T cell receptor beta chain with its context. This record comes from a study of shared clonotypes between healthy human individuals. The CDR3 spans 15 residues. CDR1 SGHVS and CDR2 FNYEAQ come from the germline V gene. The V end was cut by 5 bases, the J end by 5 bases, with 19 bases between. The naive CD8 fraction comprised CD45RO-negative cells positively selected for CCR7 and excluded terminally differentiated effector memory CD45RA+ cells. The assay was immunoSEQ multiplex PCR, and TCRdb's table has in-frame clones only and misses some. Found here are millions of clones, about 94% of them singletons; the top ten hold approximately 1.2%.

The chain links TRBV7-6 to TRBJ2-7; D may be TRBD1 (8 bases). Sequencing used naive CD8+ T cells sorted from blood. The clonotype originates from a man younger than 35 in good health. CDR3 in amino acids: CASSPGGQVKNEQYF. The CDR3 nucleotides read TGTGCCAGCAGCCCGGGGGGACAGGTGAAAAACGAGCAGTACTTC.